The clone carrying this TCR beta chain has a count of ten or more. Between the trimmed V and J ends, which lost 0 bases and 4 bases, there was a span of 16 bases. CDR3 size: 15 residues. The V gene's germline CDR1 is DFQATT and CDR2 SNEGSKA (reference sequence). Each CDR3 protein is one row after TCRdb ran MiXCR on the 5' RACE reads. The table lists some 120,000 distinct CDR3 sequences, roughly 3.2% of them singletons. These data come from a study of neurological immune-mediated disorders. This chain connects TRBV20-1 to TRBJ2-7; possibly TRBD2 for D (6 bases). The sequenced sample consisted of PBMCs. This TCR was recovered from a woman aged 30 to 39 with multiple sclerosis. The CDR3 nucleotides are TGCAGTGCTAGAGATGAGGACGGGAGTCCGTACGAGCAGTACTTC. Encoded protein: CSARDEDGSPYEQYF.